These 15 T cell receptor beta chains were sequenced from one sample in a study of T cells in Graves' hyperthyroidism and ophthalmopathy. The CDR3 regions of TCR beta were amplified from RNA transcripts. The TCR CDR3 was amplified in a first-round RT-PCR using the HTBI primer set. TCRdb re-analysed the multiplex PCR reads in MiXCR, keeping a single row per CDR3 protein. This sample has approximately 530,000 distinct CDR3 sequences; about a sixth occur once, and the top ten carry around 19%. The specimen was blood. The receptors come from a young woman with Graves' hyperthyroidism.

The chain couples TRBV2 to TRBJ2-5, with a possible D match to TRBD2 (6 bases). Per the germline V gene, CDR1 is SNHLY and CDR2 is FYNNEI. V shed 6 bases and J shed 4 bases, with 18 bases lying between them. The CDR3 extends over 15 amino acids. The CDR3 nucleotides read TGTGCCAGCAGCTACTCCCGGGGGAGAATAGAGACCCAGTACTTC. As protein: CASSYSRGRIETQYF.

This sequence joins TRBV12-3 or TRBV12-4 and TRBJ2-2; the D gene is possibly TRBD1 (5 bases). This CDR3 comprises 12 residues. V lost 5 bases and J lost 7, with 8 bases in between. CDR3 bases: TGTGCCAGCAGTATTAGGGGCGGGGAGCTGTTTTTT. Its translation: CASSIRGGELFF.

This clonotype appeared many times. J is TRBJ2-7 and V is TRBV11-2, with a possible D match to TRBD2 (5 bases). Germline lookup yields CDR1 SGHAT and CDR2 FQNNGV. There are 14 residues in the CDR3. Trimming shortened V by 1 base and J by 2 bases, and 9 bases separated the two germline ends. This CDR3 reads CASSLVGSAYEQYF. The CDR3 DNA follows: TGTGCCAGCAGCTTAGTGGGTAGCGCCTACGAGCAGTACTTC.

This clonotype was found many times. The rearrangement joins TRBV7-2 to TRBJ1-4; D not certain. Germline lookup yields CDR1 SGHTA and CDR2 FQGNSA. The CDR3 totals 14 residues. V lost 1 base to trimming and J lost 4 bases, with 7 bases between them. The CDR3 DNA is TGTGCCAGCAGCTTAGACGGGTATAATGAAAAACTGTTTTTT. Its translation is CASSLDGYNEKLFF.

Note on this clonotype: One end of the junction is discordant with germline, which a read error may explain. J is TRBJ2-7 and V is TRBV5-4; TRBD2 matches at 7 bases. Germline V gene data show CDR1 as SGHNT and CDR2 as YYREEE (reference sequence). The CDR3 spans 14 residues. CDR3 bases: TGTGCCAGCAGCTTGGGGCATGGCGGGAGCGAGCGGTACTTC. Protein product: CASSLGHGGSERYF.

This clonotype appeared many times. In nucleotides, the CDR3 is TGTGCCAGCAGTTACGAGCGGGGGAGGTACCAAGAGACCCAGTACTTC. It codes for CASSYERGRYQETQYF. This chain joins TRBV6-2 or TRBV6-3 and TRBJ2-5; 8 bases are shared with TRBD2. The CDR3 consists of 16 residues. The V segment lost 2 bases and the J segment 0 bases; nucleotides outside the gene matches: 5. Germline V gives CDR1 MNHEY, CDR2 SVGEGT.

At least ten counts were recorded for this clonotype. The chain uses TRBV18 and TRBJ1-5; 7 bases are a match to TRBD1. There are 14 residues in the CDR3. From germline, CDR1 is KGHSH and CDR2 LQKENI. V dropped 5 bases and J dropped 3; count of bases not matched to a gene: 4. CDR3 nucleotide sequence: TGTGCCAGCTCAGCGACAGGGACCAATCAGCCCCAGCATTTT. Translating it yields CASSATGTNQPQHF.

This clonotype has ten or more counts. The chain uses TRBV20-1 and TRBJ1-5; TRBD1 matches 10 bases. This CDR3 is built from 16 residues. Germline CDR1 is DFQATT and CDR2 is SNEGSKA (reference sequence). V was clipped by 1 base and J by 3 bases; unmatched bases: 6. CDR3 DNA: TGCAGTGCTAGAGGTTATGGGACAGGGGTCAATCAGCCCCAGCATTTT. It encodes CSARGYGTGVNQPQHF.

This clonotype was detected many times. The rearrangement links TRBV28 to TRBJ2-5, with 9 bases that match TRBD2. The germline gives CDR1 MDHEN, CDR2 SYDVKM. V dropped 2 bases and J dropped 2; count of bases not matched to a gene: 3. The CDR3 is made up of 15 amino acids. CDR3: CASSLIAGGQETQYF. In DNA, the CDR3 is TGTGCCAGCAGTTTAATCGCGGGGGGGCAAGAGACCCAGTACTTC.

This clonotype was recorded at least ten times. The chain couples TRBV20-1 to TRBJ2-2; tentatively, D is TRBD1 or TRBD2 (5 bases each). The V gene's germline CDR1 is DFQATT and CDR2 SNEGSKA (reference sequence). Trimming took 4 bases from V and 6 from J, leaving 9 bases between them. The CDR3 has 12 residues. Here the CDR3 reads CSATRDAGELFF. The CDR3 coding sequence is TGCAGTGCTACCCGGGACGCCGGGGAGCTGTTTTTT.

This clonotype occurred once. The chain has TRBV2 and TRBJ1-2, with a weak D call TRBD1 (6 bases). V lost 7 bases and J lost 8, with 20 bases in between. This CDR3 contains 14 residues. Per the germline V gene, CDR1 is SNHLY and CDR2 is FYNNEI. The CDR3 protein is CASNTRGAGVGYTF. The CDR3, as DNA: TGTGCCAGCAACACCAGAGGGGCAGGGGTGGGCTACACCTTC.

This clonotype was detected many times. The chain recombines TRBV20-1 with TRBJ2-1, with 15 positions matching TRBD2. This CDR3 is built from 18 residues. Germline trimming cut 0 bases from V and 4 bases from J; bases unmatched to any gene: 7. CDR1 and CDR2 (germline): DFQATT, SNEGSKA (reference sequence). In DNA, the CDR3 is TGCAGTGCTAGAGATATTGGGACTAGCGGGGGGACATACAATGAGCAGTTCTTC. Amino acid sequence: CSARDIGTSGGTYNEQFF.

This clonotype has at least ten counts. This sequence joins TRBV11-2 and TRBJ2-3; D gene ambiguous. CDR1 SGHAT and CDR2 FQNNGV come from the germline V gene. This CDR3 is 16 amino acids long. V lost 2 bases and J lost 2, with 14 bases in between. CDR3 protein: CASSLYPLSTTDTQYF. In DNA, the CDR3 is TGTGCCAGCAGCTTATACCCTCTCAGCACCACAGATACGCAGTATTTT.

V gene TRBV6-1 combines with J gene TRBJ1-1; tentative D call: TRBD1 (5 bases). Between the trimmed V and J ends, which lost 6 bases and 3 bases, there was a span of 11 bases. This CDR3 has 13 residues. The V gene's germline CDR1 is MNHNS and CDR2 SASEGT. The CDR3 loop reads CASRGTGYTEAFF. CDR3 in DNA: TGTGCCAGCAGGGGGACGGGGTACACTGAAGCTTTCTTT.

The genes are TRBV28 and TRBJ2-1; D is uncertain. CDR3 length: 12 residues. V was shortened by 6 bases and J by 4 bases, with 7 bases between the two germline ends. Germline CDR1 and CDR2: MDHEN and SYDVKM. This CDR3 reads CASRRNYNEQFF. The CDR3 DNA reads as TGTGCCAGCAGGCGAAATTACAATGAGCAGTTCTTC.